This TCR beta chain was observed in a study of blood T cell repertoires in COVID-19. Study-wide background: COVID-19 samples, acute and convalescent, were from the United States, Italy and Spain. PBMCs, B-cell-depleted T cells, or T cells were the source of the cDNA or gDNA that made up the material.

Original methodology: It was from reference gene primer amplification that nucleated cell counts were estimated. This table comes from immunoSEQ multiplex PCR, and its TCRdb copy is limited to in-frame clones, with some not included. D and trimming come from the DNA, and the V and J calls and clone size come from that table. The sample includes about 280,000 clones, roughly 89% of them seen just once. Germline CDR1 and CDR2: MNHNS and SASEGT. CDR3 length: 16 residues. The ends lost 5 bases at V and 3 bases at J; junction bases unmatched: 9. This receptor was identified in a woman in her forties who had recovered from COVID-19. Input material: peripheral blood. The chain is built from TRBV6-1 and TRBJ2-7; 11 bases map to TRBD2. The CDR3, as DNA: TGTGCCAGCAGTCAAGGGGCCCTAGCGGGAGGCTACGAGCAGTACTTC. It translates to CASSQGALAGGYEQYF.